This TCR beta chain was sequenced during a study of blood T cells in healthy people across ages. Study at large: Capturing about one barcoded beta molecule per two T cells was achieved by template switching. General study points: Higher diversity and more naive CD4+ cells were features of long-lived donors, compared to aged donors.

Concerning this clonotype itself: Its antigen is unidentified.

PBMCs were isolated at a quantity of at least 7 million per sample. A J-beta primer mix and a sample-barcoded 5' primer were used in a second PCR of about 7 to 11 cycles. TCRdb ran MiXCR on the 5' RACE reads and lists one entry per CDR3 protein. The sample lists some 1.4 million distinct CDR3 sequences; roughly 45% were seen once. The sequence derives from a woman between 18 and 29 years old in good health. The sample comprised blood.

The CDR3 DNA reads TGTGCCAGCAGCACACGGGGGAACCAAGAGACCCAGTACTTC. Its protein is CASSTRGNQETQYF. This chain connects TRBV13 to TRBJ2-5, with D tentatively TRBD2 (6 bases). Trimming cost V 5 bases and J 0 bases, with 10 bases left between them. The CDR3 is 14 residues long. CDR1 is PRHDT, CDR2 FYEKMQ, per germline (reference sequence).